A single sample gave rise to the 18 T cell receptor beta chains below, sequenced in a study of blood T cell repertoires in COVID-19. TCRdb keeps only in-frame clones here, not all; method: immunoSEQ multiplex PCR. This sample carries roughly 430,000 clones, around 90% of them seen once, and the ten largest clones take 2% to 2.5%. What was sequenced was PBMCs or T cells enriched from blood (not recorded which). The receptors stem from a middle-aged woman with acute COVID-19.

J is TRBJ2-5 and V is TRBV7-2; TRBD2 matches at 7 bases. The germline gives CDR1 SGHTA, CDR2 FQGNSA. V shed 5 bases and J 4 bases; nucleotides not matched to a gene: 7. The CDR3 loop spans 14 amino acids. CDR3 coding DNA: TGTGCCAGCAGCCGGAGAGGCGGGGGAGAGACCCAGTACTTC. It translates to CASSRRGGGETQYF.

The chain combines TRBV2 with TRBJ1-4, with 10 bases matching TRBD1. Germline CDR1 is SNHLY and CDR2 is FYNNEI. CDR3 length: 15 residues. J was trimmed by 6 bases and V by 8 bases; bases with no gene match: 9. CDR3 sequence (DNA): TGTGCCAGCTCCTGGGACAGGGGTGGATATGAAAAACTGTTTTTT. Its protein is CASSWDRGGYEKLFF.

The CDR3 bases are TGTGCCAGTAGTATAGACGCGGGACCCGCTCAAGCGCAGTATTTT. Its translation: CASSIDAGPAQAQYF. The chain combines TRBV19 with TRBJ2-3; weak D call: TRBD2 (6 bases). Germline CDR1 and CDR2: LNHDA and SQIVND (reference sequence). V was clipped by 0 bases and J by 10 bases, with 17 bases between them. The CDR3 has 15 residues.

V usage is TRBV5-1 and J usage is TRBJ1-1; D might be TRBD1 (5 bases). CDR1 SGHRS and CDR2 YFSETQ come from the germline V gene. V was clipped by 5 bases and J by 3 bases, with 11 bases between them. The CDR3 contains 13 residues. The CDR3 sequence: CASRLPGDTEAFF. The CDR3 DNA is TGCGCCAGCAGGTTACCGGGGGACACTGAAGCTTTCTTT.

In its sample, this clone was seen once. The chain uses TRBV30 and TRBJ2-4; TRBD2 matches at 8 bases. Trimming at V came to 2 bases and at J to 3 bases, leaving 6 bases not matched to a gene. This CDR3 is built from 15 residues. Germline assignment: CDR1 GTSNPN and CDR2 SVGIG (reference sequence). The CDR3 here is CAWSLGGAGKNIQYF. The CDR3 region has the DNA TGTGCCTGGAGTCTCGGGGGGGCGGGCAAAAACATTCAGTACTTC.

This clone was seen only once. J is TRBJ2-3 and V is TRBV27; TRBD1 aligns across 8 bases. Germline loops: CDR1 MNHEY, CDR2 SMNVEV (reference sequence). The CDR3 runs 15 residues. Losses at the gene ends were 5 bases for V and 2 bases for J; bases not matched to a gene: 6. The chain's CDR3 is CASSDRDRNTDTQYF. The CDR3 DNA sequence: TGTGCCAGCAGTGACCGGGACAGGAACACAGATACGCAGTATTTT.

CDR3 sequence: CASSRTSVGQPQHF. CDR3 nucleotide sequence: TGTGCCAGCAGTCGGACATCGGTGGGGCAGCCCCAGCATTTT. The rearrangement uses TRBV6-5 and TRBJ1-5; TRBD1 might be the D (5 bases). This CDR3 has 14 residues. Trimming took 5 bases from V and 7 from J, leaving 15 bases between them. Germline V gene data show CDR1 as MNHEY and CDR2 as SVGAGI.

This chain uses TRBV7-7 with TRBJ2-1, with D possibly TRBD1 on 6 matching bases. There are 15 residues in the CDR3. CDR1 is SSHAT, CDR2 FNYEAQ, per germline (reference sequence). Trimming took off 1 base at V and 0 bases at J, with 7 bases between the two ends. The CDR3 bases are TGTGCCAGCAGCTTAGACAGGGTCTCCTACAATGAGCAGTTCTTC. This codes for CASSLDRVSYNEQFF. The variable domain in full, completed from reference TRBV7-7 and TRBJ2-1, reads GAGVSQSPRYKVTKRGQDVTLRCDPISSHATLYWYQQALGQGPEFLTYFNYEAQPDKSGLPSDRFSAERPEGSISTLTIQRTEQRDSAMYRCASSLDRVSYNEQFFGPGTRLTVL.

The chain couples TRBV4-2 to TRBJ1-2; tentative D call: TRBD1 (6 bases). The V end was cut by 0 bases, the J end by 7 bases, with 12 bases between. The CDR3 consists of 14 residues. The germline V gene has CDR1 LGHNA and CDR2 YNFKEQ. CDR3: CASSQDKGVGGYTF. The CDR3 DNA reads as TGTGCCAGCAGCCAAGATAAGGGGGTTGGTGGCTACACCTTC.

This rearrangement joins TRBV2 to TRBJ2-7, with a weak D call TRBD1 (6 bases). The germline CDR1 and CDR2 sequences are SNHLY and FYNNEI. The V and J ends lost 8 bases and 0 bases respectively, with 8 bases between them. The CDR3 runs to 12 residues. The CDR3 protein is CASQGLSYEQYF. The CDR3 DNA sequence: TGTGCCAGCCAGGGGCTCTCCTACGAGCAGTACTTC.

Worth noting for this clone: A junction boundary mismatches the germline segment, possibly from a read error. This chain links TRBV6-5 with TRBJ2-7; the D gene is possibly TRBD2 (8 bases). The CDR3 is 12 amino acids. Germline CDR1 MNHEY, CDR2 SVGAGI. The CDR3 sequence is CASSRGGQRISF. The DNA for the CDR3 is TGTGCCAGCAGCCGGGGGGGACAGAGGATCTCCTTC.

The rearrangement joins TRBV30 to TRBJ1-2, with TRBD1 as a possible D gene (5 bases). Per the germline V gene, CDR1 is GTSNPN and CDR2 is SVGIG (reference sequence). The CDR3 covers 13 residues. V lost 4 bases, J lost 4 bases, and 13 bases lay in between. The CDR3 nucleotides are TGTGCCTGGATGGACCTAAGGGGCTATGGCTACACCTTC. The encoded protein is CAWMDLRGYGYTF.

This clone has only one observation. The rearrangement joins TRBV6-5 to TRBJ1-2; 7 nucleotides match TRBD1. Per germline, CDR1 MNHEY and CDR2 SVGAGI. Trimming at V came to 6 bases and at J to 8 bases, leaving 12 bases not matched to a gene. The CDR3 sequence is 14 residues long. In nucleotides, the CDR3 is TGTGCCAGCAGAGATAGTGACAGGGTTGGCGGCTACACCTTC. This gives the protein CASRDSDRVGGYTF.

This chain uses TRBV5-5 with TRBJ1-5, with D possibly matching TRBD1 (5 bases). V was shortened by 0 bases and J by 0 bases, with 10 bases between the two germline ends. This CDR3 is 16 amino acids long. The germline V gene has CDR1 SGHKS and CDR2 YYEKEE (reference sequence). CDR3 sequence (DNA): TGTGCCAGCAGCTTGGACAGGCTACATAGCAATCAGCCCCAGCATTTT. It yields the protein CASSLDRLHSNQPQHF.

The V gene is TRBV5-1, the J gene TRBJ1-2, with D perhaps TRBD1 (6 bases). Germline V gene sequence: CDR1 SGHRS, CDR2 YFSETQ. The CDR3 has 16 residues. The ends were cut back, 0 bases at V and 0 bases at J, with 12 bases in the middle. CDR3: CASSLELDRANYGYTF. CDR3 nucleotides: TGCGCCAGCAGCTTGGAATTGGACAGAGCTAACTATGGCTACACCTTC.

This chain links TRBV6-5 with TRBJ1-1; TRBD1 agrees at 8 bases. There are 15 residues in the CDR3. Germline CDR1 and CDR2: MNHEY and SVGAGI. V lost 8 bases, J lost 5 bases, and 13 bases stayed unmatched. CDR3 amino acids: CASGRDRSAGTEAFF. The CDR3 region has the DNA TGTGCCAGCGGAAGGGACAGGTCGGCTGGGACTGAAGCTTTCTTT.

The chain combines TRBV2 with TRBJ2-1, with TRBD2 matching over 10 bases. The germline gives CDR1 SNHLY, CDR2 FYNNEI. Losses at the gene ends were 4 bases for V and 7 bases for J; bases not matched to a gene: 7. The CDR3 is 15 amino acids. The CDR3: CASSVGTSEGNEQFF. The CDR3 nucleotides are TGTGCCAGCAGTGTAGGGACTAGCGAAGGAAATGAGCAGTTCTTC. Supplemented by reference TRBV2 and TRBJ2-1, the full variable domain reads EPEVTQTPSHQVTQMGQEVILRCVPISNHLYFYWYRQILGQKVEFLVSFYNNEISEKSEIFDDQFSVERPDGSNFTLKIRSTKLEDSAMYFCASSVGTSEGNEQFFGPGTRLTVL.

V gene TRBV2 combines with J gene TRBJ2-6, with 7 nucleotides matching TRBD2. The CDR3 spans 14 residues. The germline V gene has CDR1 SNHLY and CDR2 FYNNEI. CDR3 protein: CAVGEGSGANVLTF. CDR3 DNA: TGTGCGGTAGGGGAGGGCTCTGGGGCCAACGTCCTGACTTTC.